One sample yielded the 10 T cell receptor beta chains listed below, sequenced in a study of blood T cell repertoires in COVID-19. Sequenced by immunoSEQ multiplex PCR; TCRdb stores in-frame clones only, minus some. The sample lists some 80,000 clones; around four fifths were seen once. The sequenced sample was peripheral blood. The receptors here all came from a man at least 80 years old with active or convalescent COVID-19.

The V and J genes are TRBV30 and TRBJ2-5, with 15 bases identical to TRBD2. The CDR3 is 15 amino acids. CDR1 is GTSNPN and CDR2 is SVGIG in the germline V gene (reference sequence). V dropped 3 bases and J dropped 7; count of bases not matched to a gene: 6. CDR3 protein: CAWREPGLAGGTQYF. CDR3 sequence (DNA): TGTGCCTGGAGGGAACCGGGACTAGCGGGAGGGACCCAGTACTTC.

This sequence joins TRBV28 and TRBJ1-5; the D is unclear. Germline V CDR1 and CDR2: MDHEN, SYDVKM. Trimming stripped 5 bases from V and 0 bases from J, with 20 bases between. The CDR3 runs to 18 residues. DNA for the CDR3: TGTGCCAGCAGTCTACCCCGCCCCGGAGCTTATAGCAATCAGCCCCAGCATTTT. It yields the protein CASSLPRPGAYSNQPQHF.

The table lists this clone with a count of one. The chain links TRBV18 to TRBJ1-2; D not certain. Germline V gene lookup returns CDR1 KGHSH and CDR2 LQKENI. Trimming left V 3 bases short and J 3 bases short, with 11 bases between. CDR3 size: 14 residues. The CDR3 loop is CASSPSRPDYGYTF. The DNA for the CDR3 is TGTGCCAGCTCACCGTCTCGCCCGGACTATGGCTACACCTTC. The full variable domain, with the rest looked up from reference TRBV18 and TRBJ1-2, is NAGVMQNPRHLVRRRGQEARLRCSPMKGHSHVYWYRQLPEEGLKFMVYLQKENIIDESGMPKERFSAEFPKEGPSILRIQQVVRGDSAAYFCASSPSRPDYGYTFGSGTRLTVV.

The chain combines TRBV15 with TRBJ2-1; 8 bases line up with TRBD2. The CDR3 covers 16 residues. V trimming: 1 base; J trimming: 8 bases; junction bases outside the gene matches: 10. The germline V gene encodes CDR1 LNHNV and CDR2 YYDKDF (reference sequence). The DNA for the CDR3 is TGTGCCACCAGCAGAGCCTCTGTCGGGGGGGCCTATGAGCAGTTCTTC. Encoded protein: CATSRASVGGAYEQFF.

This clone was seen more than once but under ten times. The chain employs TRBV18 and TRBJ1-5, with TRBD1 as a possible D gene (6 bases). Trimming stripped 3 bases from V and 7 bases from J, with 16 bases between. This CDR3 is 15 amino acids long. CDR1 is KGHSH and CDR2 is LQKENI in the germline V gene. CDR3: CASSPARGAEQPQHF. For the CDR3, the DNA is TGTGCCAGCTCACCCGCCCGGGGGGCGGAGCAGCCCCAGCATTTT. Full variable domain (remainder filled in from reference TRBV18 and TRBJ1-5): NAGVMQNPRHLVRRRGQEARLRCSPMKGHSHVYWYRQLPEEGLKFMVYLQKENIIDESGMPKERFSAEFPKEGPSILRIQQVVRGDSAAYFCASSPARGAEQPQHFGDGTRLSIL.

The chain recombines TRBV3-1 (or the pseudogene TRBV3-2) with TRBJ1-3; tentative D call: TRBD1 (5 bases). V lost 1 base to trimming and J lost 9 bases, with 16 bases between them. The CDR3 totals 15 residues. Germline CDR1 and CDR2: LGHDT and YNNKEL (reference sequence). CDR3 protein: CASSQAAGREGTIYF. The CDR3 DNA sequence: TGTGCCAGCAGCCAAGCCGCAGGCAGGGAGGGCACCATATATTTT.

The chain couples TRBV5-1 to TRBJ1-2, with D possibly TRBD1 on 6 matching bases. Trimming took off 4 bases at V and 8 bases at J, with 15 bases between the two ends. Germline CDR1 reads SGHRS; CDR2 reads YFSETQ. The CDR3 length is 13 residues. The CDR3 coding sequence is TGCGCCAGCAGCGCACAGGGCCTTAGAGGCTACACCTTC. Translating it yields CASSAQGLRGYTF.

The chain uses TRBV18 and TRBJ2-7; D may be TRBD1 (5 bases). Germline V gives CDR1 KGHSH, CDR2 LQKENI. The CDR3 spans 15 residues. V shed 3 bases and J shed 4 bases, with 16 bases lying between them. CDR3 nucleotide sequence: TGTGCCAGCTCACCCGAAGGGGCTGAATTTTACGAGCAGTACGTC. Encoded protein: CASSPEGAEFYEQYV.

The rearrangement uses TRBV6-6 and TRBJ1-5; maybe TRBD1 (6 bases). The CDR3 is 14 residues long. V lost 8 bases and J lost 7, with 18 bases in between. The germline V gene has CDR1 MNHNY and CDR2 SVGAGI (reference sequence). CDR3 nucleotide sequence: TGTGCCAGCGGCCCGGAGTCAGGGGCCCAGCCCCAGCATTTT. Translation gives CASGPESGAQPQHF.

This chain joins TRBV6-5 and TRBJ2-5; no clear D gene. Germline CDR1 MNHEY, CDR2 SVGAGI. V was clipped by 4 bases and J by 1 base, with 4 bases between them. The CDR3 is 12 amino acids. This CDR3 reads CASSWSQETQYF. The CDR3, as DNA: TGTGCCAGCAGTTGGAGCCAAGAGACCCAGTACTTC.